This entry lists 17 T cell receptor beta chains sequenced from one sample in a study of post-analysis software for immune sequencing data. Study-level results: Comparison of patients with controls showed five TRBV segments more frequent in patients, TRBV5-6, TRBV5-1 and TRBV20-1 among them.

Tagging with unique molecular identifiers was a feature of the TCR beta cDNA libraries. TCRdb called the PCR reads again in MiXCR, with one record for every CDR3 protein. Among around 190,000 distinct CDR3 sequences listed, over 25% were seen once. The antigens these receptors bind are not known. Sequenced input: blood. These TCRs come from a girl aged 2 to 17 with multiple sclerosis.

The gene calls are TRBV6-6 and TRBJ1-1, with 7 bases that match TRBD1. CDR3 length: 14 amino acids. Germline CDR1 is MNHNY and CDR2 is SVGAGI (reference sequence). Germline trimming cut 2 bases from V and 3 bases from J; bases unmatched to any gene: 3. CDR3 bases: TGTGCCAGCAGTTACCCTGACAGGGACACTGAAGCTTTCTTT. Translating gives CASSYPDRDTEAFF.

Concerning this clonotype: This may arise from a read error, as a much more abundant clone is one base away. V and J are TRBV7-8 and TRBJ2-7, with 7 nucleotides matching TRBD2. The trim removed 1 base at V and 7 bases at J, leaving 13 bases unmatched. This CDR3 comprises 16 residues. Germline CDR1 SGHVS, CDR2 FQNEAQ. The CDR3 spells CASSLVAGVTYNEQYF. As DNA, the CDR3 is TGTGCCAGCAGCTTAGTGGCGGGAGTGACGTACAATGAGCAGTACTTC.

This clonotype was recorded many times. The rearrangement links TRBV4-2 to TRBJ1-5; D call uncertain. V lost 1 base and J 4 bases, leaving 5 bases between the germline ends. The CDR3 is 13 amino acids. Germline assignment: CDR1 LGHNA and CDR2 YNFKEQ. CDR3 bases: TGTGCCAGCAGCCAAGGGGGAAATCAGCCCCAGCATTTT. Residues: CASSQGGNQPQHF.

This clonotype was seen only a few times. V gene TRBV20-1 combines with J gene TRBJ1-5; D is unclear. The CDR3 extends over 12 amino acids. Trimming removed 5 bases from V and 5 bases from J, with 10 bases in between. Germline V gene lookup returns CDR1 DFQATT and CDR2 SNEGSKA (reference sequence). CDR3 DNA: TGCAGTGCTGGGAGGTCATATCAGCCCCAGCATTTT. Translated: CSAGRSYQPQHF.

This clonotype was observed many times. The rearrangement joins TRBV28 to TRBJ2-7; 10 bases agree with TRBD1. V lost 5 bases and J lost 2; bases outside the gene matches: 6. The CDR3 consists of 15 residues. Germline V CDR1 and CDR2: MDHEN, SYDVKM. This CDR3 reads CASSTGTGDPYEQYF. CDR3 bases: TGTGCCAGCAGTACCGGGACAGGGGACCCCTACGAGCAGTACTTC.

The V call is TRBV5-1, the J call TRBJ2-7; D is unclear. Germline CDR1 and CDR2: SGHRS and YFSETQ. This CDR3 is built from 14 residues. With 1 base removed from V and 2 bases from J, the gap between germline ends came to 10 bases. CDR3: CASSLPALPYEQYF. DNA of the CDR3: TGCGCCAGCAGCTTGCCCGCTTTACCCTACGAGCAGTACTTC.

The genes are TRBV7-6 and TRBJ2-4; D unclear. The J call is in doubt because the DNA end fits TRBJ2-7 better. The CDR3 extends over 13 amino acids. Germline CDR1 is SGHVS and CDR2 is FNYEAQ. CDR3 nucleotides: TGTGCCAGCAGCCTCCACTCTTACTACGAGCAGTACTTC. This translates into CASSLHSYYEQYF.

This clonotype was recorded many times. V usage is TRBV5-8 and J usage is TRBJ2-1; D is perhaps TRBD2 (6 bases). The CDR3 runs to 13 residues. With 5 bases removed from V and 4 bases from J, the gap between germline ends came to 10 bases. Germline-derived CDR1 and CDR2 are SGHTS and YDEGEE. CDR3 residues: CASSRLVYNEQFF. The DNA for the CDR3 is TGTGCCAGCAGTCGACTAGTGTACAATGAGCAGTTCTTC.

This clonotype was counted many times. This chain links TRBV7-2 with TRBJ2-1; D is unresolved. The V and J ends lost 4 bases and 5 bases respectively, with 6 bases between them. CDR1 and CDR2 (germline): SGHTA, FQGNSA. This CDR3 region has 12 residues. CDR3: CASSSFNNEQFF. The DNA of the CDR3 is TGTGCCAGCAGCTCCTTTAACAATGAGCAGTTCTTC.

This clonotype was detected a few times. A much bigger clone sits one base away, suggesting this may be a read error. The chain carries TRBV7-2 and TRBJ1-2; no clear D. Germline CDR1 reads SGHTA; CDR2 reads FQGNSA. V lost 1 base, J lost 0 bases, and 6 bases lay in between. This CDR3 is 14 amino acids long. This CDR3 reads CASSLEPANYGYTF. DNA of the CDR3: TGTGCCAGCAGCTTAGAGCCAGCTAACTATGGCTACACCTTC.

In its sample, this clonotype was seen many times. The genes are TRBV5-1 and TRBJ2-3; possible D gene TRBD1, 6 bases. V shed 0 bases and J shed 8 bases, with 13 bases lying between them. Germline V gives CDR1 SGHRS, CDR2 YFSETQ. The CDR3 consists of 14 residues. CDR3 sequence reads: CASSLGQDSLTQYF. The CDR3 coding sequence is TGCGCCAGCAGCTTGGGACAGGATTCCCTTACGCAGTATTTT. The whole variable domain, filled in from reference TRBV5-1 and TRBJ2-3, reads KAGVTQTPRYLIKTRGQQVTLSCSPISGHRSVSWYQQTPGQGLQFLFEYFSETQRNKGNFPGRFSGRQFSNSRSEMNVSTLELGDSALYLCASSLGQDSLTQYFGPGTRLTVL.

This clonotype was seen repeatedly, ten times or more. The chain couples TRBV29-1 to TRBJ1-2; 7 positions agree with TRBD1. The CDR3 extends over 12 amino acids. Germline values: CDR1 SQVTM, CDR2 ANQGSEA. Losses at the gene ends were 6 bases for V and 4 bases for J; bases not matched to a gene: 5. CDR3 DNA: TGCAGCGTCGGGACAGCCCGCTATGGCTACACCTTC. It codes for CSVGTARYGYTF. The full variable domain, in which reference TRBV29-1 and TRBJ1-2 provide the parts outside the CDR3, is SAVISQKPSRDICQRGTSLTIQCQVDSQVTMMFWYRQQPGQSLTLIATANQGSEATYESGFVIDKFPISRPNLTFSTLTVSNMSPEDSSIYLCSVGTARYGYTFGSGTRLTVV.

This clonotype has ten or more counts. V is TRBV6-1 and J is TRBJ2-5, with 10 positions matching TRBD1. The J call is uncertain, as TRBJ2-7 better fits the DNA end. This CDR3 has 16 amino acids. Germline CDR1 MNHNS, CDR2 SASEGT. CDR3 bases: TGTGCCAGCAGTGCCTCCATTGGGACAGGGGTTTACGAGCAGTACTTC. Amino acids: CASSASIGTGVYEQYF.

The chain links TRBV3-1 to TRBJ1-6, with a tentative D call TRBD1 (5 bases). This CDR3 has 16 residues. Germline CDR1 is LGHDT and CDR2 is YNNKEL (reference sequence). Trimming stripped 0 bases from V and 11 bases from J, with 17 bases between. This chain's CDR3 is CASSQDWDLPGTPLHF. The CDR3 DNA reads TGTGCCAGCAGCCAAGATTGGGACCTCCCGGGAACACCCCTCCACTTT.

This clonotype has more than one count but fewer than ten. This chain uses TRBV7-8 with TRBJ1-5; D is perhaps TRBD1 (5 bases). This CDR3 is 13 amino acids long. Germline loops: CDR1 SGHVS, CDR2 FQNEAQ. V lost 5 bases and J 9 bases, leaving 14 bases between the germline ends. CDR3 bases: TGTGCCAGCAGCCGACCCGGGACGATGCCCCAGCATTTT. It encodes CASSRPGTMPQHF.

This rearrangement joins TRBV7-3 to TRBJ2-3; D is possibly TRBD2 (8 bases). CDR3 length: 16 amino acids. CDR1 is SGHTA and CDR2 is FQGTGA in the germline V gene. Trimming left V 1 base short and J 5 bases short, with 16 bases between. The CDR3: CASSLNTGAGGDTQYF. The CDR3, as DNA: TGTGCCAGCAGCTTAAATACAGGGGCGGGAGGAGATACGCAGTATTTT.

Comment on this clonotype: This may come from a read error, since a much larger clone is one base off. The V call is TRBV24-1, the J call TRBJ2-3, with D perhaps matching TRBD1 or TRBD2 (5 bases each). The CDR3 spans 14 residues. Germline lookup yields CDR1 KGHDR and CDR2 SFDVKD. The CDR3 sequence: CATSDPGATDMQYF. The CDR3 nucleotides read TGTGCCACCAGTGACCCCGGGGCCACAGATATGCAGTATTTT.